Following are 6 T cell receptor beta chains from one sample sequenced in a study of cytomegalovirus exposure and HLA in healthy donors. 60 Vbeta and 13 Jbeta primers were used in PCR. Repertoires were generated with immunoSEQ multiplex PCR, while TCRdb's copy carries only in-frame clones and drops some. Counted here are approximately 160,000 clones, around 65% occurring once; the ten biggest clones make up around 3%. Sequencing input: PBMCs. These receptors all stem from a woman aged 40 to 50 in good health and CMV-seropositive.

J is TRBJ2-5 and V is TRBV6-6; TRBD2 agrees at 10 bases. The V and J ends lost 5 bases and 5 bases, in that order; junction bases with no gene match: 11. CDR1 and CDR2 from the germline V gene are MNHNY and SVGAGI (reference sequence). The CDR3 length is 16 residues. CDR3 nucleotides: TGTGCCAGCAGTCGAGCCAGCGGGAGGGCCATCGAGACCCAGTACTTC. Amino acid sequence: CASSRASGRAIETQYF.

CDR3 bases: TGTGCCAGCAGCTTAGGGGGGCGTAGCTCCTACAATGAGCAGTTCTTC. It yields the protein CASSLGGRSSYNEQFF. J is TRBJ2-1 and V is TRBV7-6; possibly TRBD1 for D (6 bases). The CDR3 contains 16 residues. V lost 1 base, J lost 0 bases, and 10 bases lay in between. Germline V lookup: CDR1 SGHVS, CDR2 FNYEAQ.

CDR3 bases: TGCGCCAGCAGCTTGGGAGGGGGTCGGACTGAAGCTTTCTTT. This translates into CASSLGGGRTEAFF. The chain joins TRBV5-1 to TRBJ1-1, with a tentative D call TRBD1 (6 bases). The CDR3 has 14 residues. Per the germline V gene, CDR1 is SGHRS and CDR2 is YFSETQ. The V end lost 0 bases, the J end lost 5 bases, and 11 bases lay between the germline ends.

This clone has a handful of counts. The genes are TRBV19 and TRBJ2-1, with D possibly being TRBD1 (6 bases). Trimming removed 6 bases at V and 6 bases at J, with 12 bases between. Germline CDR1 and CDR2: LNHDA and SQIVND (reference sequence). This CDR3 spans 13 amino acids. CDR3 DNA: TGTGCCAGTAGACCAGGGGAAGTCAATGAGCAGTTCTTC. This codes for CASRPGEVNEQFF. Together with reference TRBV19 and TRBJ2-1, the CDR3 gives the full variable domain: DGGITQSPKYLFRKEGQNVTLSCEQNLNHDAMYWYRQDPGQGLRLIYYSQIVNDFQKGDIAEGYSVSREKKESFPLTVTSAQKNPTAFYLCASRPGEVNEQFFGPGTRLTVL.

The CDR3 DNA is TGCAGCGTTGCTCCTCTCCCGGGACAGGGGGTCAATATCTCCTACGAGCAGTACTTC. Amino acids: CSVAPLPGQGVNISYEQYF. This chain joins TRBV29-1 and TRBJ2-7; 11 bases map to TRBD1. The CDR3 spans 19 residues. In germline, CDR1 is SQVTM, CDR2 ANQGSEA. The J segment lost 0 bases and the V segment lost 4 bases, leaving 17 bases of the junction unmatched.

The chain recombines TRBV29-1 with TRBJ2-1, with 7 bases aligning to TRBD1. The CDR3 runs 12 residues. V shed 3 bases and J 8 bases; nucleotides not matched to a gene: 4. Germline CDR1 reads SQVTM; CDR2 reads ANQGSEA. The CDR3 DNA is TGCAGCGTTGATGAGGGGGCCTATGAGCAGTTCTTC. Translating it yields CSVDEGAYEQFF.